The entry below describes one T cell receptor (beta chain). Which antigen it targets is not known. No base-level quality is on record; no much larger clone is a single base apart. TCRdb names Illumina HiSeq 1500 as the instrument used. TCRdb itself trimmed the public reads at Q25 with fastp, ran MiXCR and retained productive beta chains. Every CDR3 protein is listed once, alongside the most common genes and DNA of its rows. The sample has around 750,000 distinct CDR3 sequences on record, about 31% of them singletons. In total, the top ten clones hold 9.5% to 15% of the sample. V sheds 2 bases and J sheds 1 base, leaving 11 bases between their ends. CDR1 and CDR2, per the germline V gene, are SGHVS and FQNEAQ. Including cysteine and phenylalanine, the CDR3 has 15 amino acids. The retained sequence is limited to the CDR3, 45 bases, with the frame set at the first base. The data derive from a study of T cell repertoires in cytomegalovirus infection (dated by TCRdb to the late 2010s). Background for the entire study: Recently identified HLA-C-restricted CMV epitopes, whose presentation resists viral immunomodulation, were targeted by peptide stimulations together with well-studied HLA-B-restricted epitopes. Because public TCR beta signatures pointed to carriage of CMV infection together with the matching HLA type, the HLA type of each donor mattered for the analysis. The paper as a whole reports these results and caveats: In both this cohort and an independent cohort of some 370 donors, the cumulative frequency of public TCR beta family members distinguished carriers of CMV infection plus the relevant HLA type. The ex vivo response was dominated by HLA-C-restricted CMV-specific TCR beta clonotypes, and the single most frequent clonotype in two of eight donors was supplied by these HLA-C-restricted clonotypes.

The treatment or condition label of this sample denotes: in vitro stimulation with specific CMV peptide epitopes to enrich CMV-specific T cells. The chain employs TRBV7-8 and TRBJ1-1; there is no confident call for the D gene. The source was cultured CD8+ T cells from PBMCs, collected from culture after CMV antigen stimulation. The receptor comes from a human donor in good health (CMV status not recorded). Some clones in this sample may be carry-over from other donors' samples. For the CDR3, the sequence is CASSLWSTGNTEAFF. In nucleotides, the sequence is TGTGCCAGCAGCTTATGGAGCACGGGGAACACTGAAGCTTTCTTT.